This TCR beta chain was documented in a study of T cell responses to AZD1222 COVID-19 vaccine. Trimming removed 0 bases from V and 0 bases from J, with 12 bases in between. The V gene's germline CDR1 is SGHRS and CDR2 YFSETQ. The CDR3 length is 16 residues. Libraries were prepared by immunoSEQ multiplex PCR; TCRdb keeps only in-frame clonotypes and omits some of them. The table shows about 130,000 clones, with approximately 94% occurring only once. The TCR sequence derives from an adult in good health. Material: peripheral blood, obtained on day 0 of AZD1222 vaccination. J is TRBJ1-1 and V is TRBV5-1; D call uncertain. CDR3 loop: CASSLGNNLVNTEAFF. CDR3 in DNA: TGCGCCAGCAGCTTGGGAAATAACCTCGTGAACACTGAAGCTTTCTTT.